The 20 T cell receptor beta chains in this list originate from one sample, sequenced in a study of Graves' ophthalmopathy and Graves' hyperthyroidism. RNA transcripts were the template, and TCR beta CDR3 regions were amplified from them. Following a first-round RT-PCR that used HTBI primers, a second-round multiplex PCR was carried out. TCRdb processed the multiplex PCR reads anew with MiXCR; each CDR3 protein has one entry. Of 650,000 to 900,000 distinct CDR3 sequences in the sample, roughly two fifths were seen once. Sequenced material: peripheral blood. All receptors derive from an adult man with Graves' ophthalmopathy.

A note on this clonotype: Without the conserved terminal phenylalanine or tryptophan, this CDR3 likely stems from a read error. As DNA, the CDR3 is TGCAGTGCAACCCAAACAGCATTCAATCAGCCCCAGCATCTT. Its protein product is CSATQTAFNQPQHL. The gene calls are TRBV20-1 and TRBJ1-5; D unresolved. CDR1 DFQATT and CDR2 SNEGSKA come from the germline V gene (reference sequence). CDR3 length: 14 residues. V was clipped by 6 bases and J by 3 bases, with 15 bases between them.

The rearrangement uses TRBV2 and TRBJ2-3; D is unclear. CDR3 length: 14 amino acids. Trimming cost V 3 bases and J 2 bases, with 9 bases left between them. Per the germline V gene, CDR1 is SNHLY and CDR2 is FYNNEI. CDR3 residues: CASSDNRLTDTQYF. The CDR3 bases are TGTGCCAGCAGTGATAACAGACTCACAGATACGCAGTATTTT.

Of note for this clonotype: A much larger clone differs from this one at a single base, so this may be a read error. V gene TRBV11-2 combines with J gene TRBJ1-1; no definite D call. The V and J ends lost 2 bases and 4 bases respectively, with 14 bases between them. The CDR3 has 15 residues. Germline CDR1 is SGHAT and CDR2 is FQNNGV. The chain's CDR3 is CASSLYTDLSTEAFF. CDR3 nucleotide sequence: TGTGCCAGCAGCTTATATACCGACTTGAGCACTGAAGCTTTCTTT.

Concerning this clonotype: A read error is possible here, since a much larger clone lies one base away. The chain combines TRBV12-3 or TRBV12-4 with TRBJ1-3, with unresolved D. The CDR3 has 15 residues. The CDR3 loop is CASSLKGSSGNTVYF. DNA for the CDR3: TGTGCCAGCAGTTTGAAGGGAAGTTCGGGAAACACCGTATATTTT.

This clonotype was detected only a few times. CDR3 in amino acids: CSARGLVSNYGYTF. The CDR3 DNA is TGCAGTGCTAGAGGTCTCGTCTCTAACTATGGCTACACCTTC. The gene calls are TRBV20-1 and TRBJ1-2; D gene ambiguous. The germline gives CDR1 DFQATT, CDR2 SNEGSKA (reference sequence). Between the trimmed V and J ends, which lost 1 base and 0 bases, there was a span of 9 bases. This CDR3 contains 14 residues.

This rearrangement joins TRBV2 to TRBJ2-7, with a possible D match to TRBD1 (6 bases). Trimming cost V 4 bases and J 4 bases, with 17 bases left between them. There are 15 residues in the CDR3. Germline-derived CDR1 and CDR2 are SNHLY and FYNNEI. The CDR3 loop reads CASSVSSADRYEQYF. The CDR3 bases are TGTGCCAGCAGTGTTAGCAGCGCGGACAGATACGAGCAGTACTTC.

The chain couples TRBV7-9 to TRBJ1-1; the D is unclear. V dropped 1 base and J dropped 11 bases, with 14 bases sitting between them. The germline V gene encodes CDR1 SEHNR and CDR2 FQNEAQ (reference sequence). There are 13 residues in the CDR3. For the CDR3, the DNA is TGTGCCAGCAGCTTAGGGGAGAGACTGGAGGCTTTCTTT. Residues: CASSLGERLEAFF.

This chain connects TRBV3-1 to TRBJ2-7; D not resolved. Germline loops: CDR1 LGHDT, CDR2 YNNKEL (reference sequence). The V end lost 1 base, the J end lost 3 bases, and 13 bases lay between the germline ends. There are 15 residues in the CDR3. Written as DNA, the CDR3 is TGTGCCAGCAGCCAAGGTGTGTTCCCACGCTACGAGCAGTACTTC. Amino acids: CASSQGVFPRYEQYF.

This clonotype was seen once. The chain has TRBV7-9 and TRBJ2-3; D unresolved. The germline gives CDR1 SEHNR, CDR2 FQNEAQ (reference sequence). The CDR3 length is 13 residues. V was trimmed by 5 bases and J by 2 bases, leaving 8 bases between them. Here the CDR3 reads CASSTLVTDTQYF. CDR3 coding DNA: TGTGCCAGCAGCACACTCGTCACAGATACGCAGTATTTT.

In its sample, this clonotype was seen a few times. The rearrangement joins TRBV7-9 to TRBJ2-7; TRBD2 matches at 12 bases. There are 15 residues in the CDR3. CDR1 is SEHNR, CDR2 FQNEAQ, per germline (reference sequence). J lost 4 bases, V lost 5 bases, and 6 bases had no gene match. As DNA, the CDR3 is TGTGCCAGCAGCCGACTAGCGGGAGTCTCTTACGAGCAGTACTTC. Translating gives CASSRLAGVSYEQYF.

Ten or more counts support this clonotype. The chain combines TRBV20-1 with TRBJ1-1; weak D call: TRBD1 (6 bases). The germline V gene encodes CDR1 DFQATT and CDR2 SNEGSKA (reference sequence). The CDR3 consists of 13 residues. V gave up 5 bases and J gave up 6 bases, with 16 bases separating them. The CDR3 is CSADGDKDAEAFF. CDR3 DNA sequence: TGCAGTGCTGATGGGGACAAGGACGCTGAAGCTTTCTTT.

This clonotype was observed a single time. The genes are TRBV2 and TRBJ1-1, with TRBD1 identical over 10 bases. This CDR3 is built from 16 residues. Trimming cost V 5 bases and J 0 bases; bases outside gene matches: 6. Germline V gives CDR1 SNHLY, CDR2 FYNNEI. The CDR3 sequence is CASSSRDRGMNTEAFF. In DNA form, the CDR3 reads TGTGCCAGCAGTTCACGGGACAGGGGTATGAACACTGAAGCTTTCTTT.

The genes are TRBV25-1 and TRBJ2-2; 9 bases are shared with TRBD2. Germline CDR1 MGHDK, CDR2 SYGVNS. V was pared by 5 bases and J by 4 bases, with 5 bases of the junction left unmatched. The CDR3 is made up of 15 amino acids. CDR3 in DNA: TGTGCCAGCAGTTATGGGACTAGCCCCACCGGGGAGCTGTTTTTT. Translated, it gives CASSYGTSPTGELFF. Full variable domain (outside the CDR3, taken from reference TRBV25-1 and TRBJ2-2): EADIYQTPRYLVIGTGKKITLECSQTMGHDKMYWYQQDPGMELHLIHYSYGVNSTEKGDLSSESTVSRIRTEHFPLTLESARPSHTSQYLCASSYGTSPTGELFFGEGSRLTVL.

This clonotype was counted only a few times. One junction end does not reproduce the germline sequence, and a read error may be involved. V and J are TRBV10-3 and TRBJ1-2, with a possible D match to TRBD1 (5 bases). The CDR3 totals 14 residues. Germline assignment: CDR1 ENHRY and CDR2 SYGVKD. CDR3 loop: CASSEEGANYGYTF. In nucleotides, the CDR3 is TGTGCCAGCAGTGAAGAAGGGGCTAACTATGGCTACACCTTC.

This clonotype was seen at least ten times. This rearrangement joins TRBV19 to TRBJ1-2; 7 nucleotides match TRBD1. CDR3 length equals 12 residues. The germline V gene has CDR1 LNHDA and CDR2 SQIVND (reference sequence). With 6 bases clipped from V and 7 bases from J, the junction kept 5 bases outside the gene matches. For the CDR3, the DNA is TGTGCCAGTAGCGAGACAGGGCCTGGCTACACCTTC. Translated, it gives CASSETGPGYTF. The full variable domain, in which reference TRBV19 and TRBJ1-2 provide the parts outside the CDR3, is DGGITQSPKYLFRKEGQNVTLSCEQNLNHDAMYWYRQDPGQGLRLIYYSQIVNDFQKGDIAEGYSVSREKKESFPLTVTSAQKNPTAFYLCASSETGPGYTFGSGTRLTVV.

The J gene is TRBJ2-7, the V gene TRBV29-1; D remains ambiguous. The CDR3 has 13 residues. V dropped 4 bases and J dropped 2 bases, with 12 bases sitting between them. Germline V CDR1 and CDR2: SQVTM, ANQGSEA. The CDR3 DNA reads TGCAGCGTTGGTGCAGCAGGCCCCTACGAGCAGTACTTC. Protein sequence: CSVGAAGPYEQYF.

As regards this clonotype: One junction end disagrees with the germline gene, perhaps due to a read error. V usage is TRBV10-3 and J usage is TRBJ2-5, with D perhaps TRBD1 or TRBD2 (5 bases each). CDR3 length: 13 residues. The V gene's germline CDR1 is ENHRY and CDR2 SYGVKD. The CDR3 DNA is TGTGCCAGCTCACCACCGGGGCGAGAGATCCAGTACTTC. Protein sequence: CASSPPGREIQYF.

The chain combines TRBV9 with TRBJ1-6, with D possibly matching TRBD1 (5 bases). This CDR3 region has 13 residues. Germline V gene data show CDR1 as SGDLS and CDR2 as YYNGEE. V was cut by 5 bases and J by 10 bases, with 13 bases left in between. This CDR3 reads CASSVAGKSPLHF. The CDR3 DNA sequence: TGTGCCAGCAGTGTGGCAGGGAAATCACCCCTCCACTTT.

This clonotype was observed once. The chain carries TRBV25-1 and TRBJ2-5; possibly TRBD2 for D (5 bases). CDR3 length: 14 amino acids. CDR1 and CDR2 from the germline V gene are MGHDK and SYGVNS. Trimming stripped 6 bases from V and 11 bases from J, with 22 bases between. The CDR3 region has the DNA TGTGCCAGCAGCGAAACGGCGGGTAACAAGAGACAGTACTTC. It encodes CASSETAGNKRQYF.

The V call is TRBV20-1, the J call TRBJ1-5; weak D call: TRBD1 (6 bases). Germline CDR1 is DFQATT and CDR2 is SNEGSKA (reference sequence). CDR3 length equals 14 residues. V was cut by 3 bases and J by 4 bases, with 13 bases left in between. The CDR3 spells CSARTGELNQPQHF. In DNA, the CDR3 is TGCAGTGCTAGGACAGGAGAATTAAATCAGCCCCAGCATTTT.